The 2 T cell receptor beta chains below all came from one sample that was sequenced in a study of T cell repertoires in cytomegalovirus infection. TCRdb re-called the reads with MiXCR, one entry per CDR3 protein. The sample holds roughly 150,000 distinct CDR3 sequences, about a quarter seen once. Sequenced sample: PBMCs. These TCRs come from a human donor in good health (CMV status not recorded). Some clones in this sample may be carry-over from other donors' samples.

This clonotype was seen a few times. The chain carries TRBV7-2 and TRBJ2-2; D not certain. The germline gives CDR1 SGHTA, CDR2 FQGNSA. Trimming pared 5 bases from V and 0 bases from J, leaving 16 bases between. The length of the CDR3 is 17 residues. The DNA of the CDR3 is TGTGCCAGCAGCCTCTCTATAGGCGCTTCGAACACCGGGGAGCTGTTTTTT. Protein sequence: CASSLSIGASNTGELFF.

This chain connects TRBV12-5 to TRBJ2-7; TRBD2 aligns across 7 bases. Germline CDR1 reads LGHNT; CDR2 reads FRNRAP. The CDR3 sequence is 12 residues long. The CDR3 region has the DNA TGTGCACGCCGGGGGGTGGACTACGAGCAGTACTTC. Protein sequence: CARRGVDYEQYF.